Presented here are 20 T cell receptor beta chains from one specimen sequenced in a study of Ad26.COV2.S vaccination and SARS-CoV-2 variants. Clones were read by immunoSEQ multiplex PCR, and TCRdb kept only the in-frame ones, dropping some. The sample contains about 410,000 clones, approximately 86% of which appear only once. Specified treatment: 19 received Ad26.COV2.S at low or high dose, single or two shots; about 5 received placebo; per-sample allocation not given. Following the first vaccine or placebo injection, samples were taken on day 63. The sequencing here drew on peripheral blood, taken in a trial of Ad26.COV2.S vaccine versus placebo. Receptor source: a person between 18 and 65 years old who received the Ad26.COV2.S COVID-19 vaccine or a placebo.

This clone is a singleton in its sample. The rearrangement joins TRBV19 to TRBJ1-1; possible D gene TRBD1, 5 bases. V lost 5 bases to trimming and J lost 5 bases, with 12 bases between them. Germline assignment: CDR1 LNHDA and CDR2 SQIVND (reference sequence). CDR3 length: 13 amino acids. DNA for the CDR3: TGTGCCAGTAGTGGGCAGGGAGGGACTGAAGCTTTCTTT. Translation: CASSGQGGTEAFF.

The chain couples TRBV6-6 to TRBJ1-5; possibly TRBD1 for D (5 bases). The CDR3 length is 14 residues. V was pared by 2 bases and J by 4 bases, with 9 bases between. Germline assignment: CDR1 MNHNY and CDR2 SVGAGI (reference sequence). The CDR3 protein is CASSYPGPNQPQHF. In DNA form, the CDR3 reads TGTGCCAGCAGTTACCCGGGACCAAATCAGCCCCAGCATTTT.

This clone was picked up a small number of times. V gene TRBV2 combines with J gene TRBJ2-7; D is tentatively TRBD1 or TRBD2 (5 bases each). CDR1 is SNHLY, CDR2 FYNNEI, per germline. Trimming took 5 bases from V and 7 from J, leaving 9 bases between them. The CDR3 extends over 11 amino acids. The CDR3 spells CASSLAGEQYF. CDR3 in DNA: TGTGCCAGCAGTCTAGCAGGGGAGCAGTACTTC. The full variable domain, completed using reference TRBV2 and TRBJ2-7, is EPEVTQTPSHQVTQMGQEVILRCVPISNHLYFYWYRQILGQKVEFLVSFYNNEISEKSEIFDDQFSVERPDGSNFTLKIRSTKLEDSAMYFCASSLAGEQYFGPGTRLTVT.

The chain links TRBV6-5 to TRBJ2-7; a possible D gene is TRBD2 (6 bases). CDR1 MNHEY and CDR2 SVGAGI come from the germline V gene. This CDR3 contains 13 residues. The V end was cut by 6 bases, the J end by 4 bases, with 13 bases between. The chain's CDR3 is CASRRLGRYEQYF. The CDR3 DNA reads as TGTGCCAGCAGAAGACTAGGACGGTACGAGCAGTACTTC.

The chain has TRBV5-8 and TRBJ1-2, with D possibly TRBD1 on 6 matching bases. With 4 bases removed from V and 7 bases from J, the gap between germline ends came to 8 bases. This CDR3 spans 11 amino acids. In germline, CDR1 is SGHTS, CDR2 YDEGEE. The CDR3 DNA is TGTGCCAGCAGCAGGGGGAGTGGCTACACCTTC. This encodes CASSRGSGYTF.

The rearrangement uses TRBV3-1 (or the pseudogene TRBV3-2) and TRBJ2-1, with TRBD2 matching over 11 bases. CDR1 is LGHDT and CDR2 is YNNKEL in the germline V gene (reference sequence). This CDR3 spans 18 amino acids. Trimming removed 2 bases from V and 3 bases from J; junction bases left unmatched: 9. The CDR3 sequence is CASSQRRDLAGGYNEQFF. DNA of the CDR3: TGTGCCAGCAGCCAACGCCGAGACCTAGCGGGGGGCTACAATGAGCAGTTCTTC.

CDR3 nucleotide sequence: TGTGCCATGGCCCCGGGACAGGGGTACTATGGCTACACCTTC. Its translation: CAMAPGQGYYGYTF. The chain employs TRBV10-3 and TRBJ1-2, with 10 bases matching TRBD1. J gave up 3 bases and V 9 bases, and 7 bases lay outside the gene matches. Looked up from germline, CDR1 is ENHRY and CDR2 is SYGVKD. The CDR3 contains 14 residues.

This clone showed up just once. The chain is built from TRBV10-3 and TRBJ2-2; TRBD2 is a possible D gene (6 bases). This CDR3 is 14 amino acids long. CDR1 and CDR2 from the germline V gene are ENHRY and SYGVKD. V shed 6 bases and J shed 0 bases, with 8 bases lying between them. The CDR3 protein is CAISGTANTGELFF. For the CDR3, the DNA is TGTGCCATCAGCGGGACTGCGAACACCGGGGAGCTGTTTTTT.

This clone occurred once. The CDR3 loop reads CASSFTGSKYGYTF. The CDR3 nucleotides read TGTGCCAGCAGCTTTACGGGATCCAAGTATGGCTACACCTTC. V gene TRBV5-8 combines with J gene TRBJ1-2, with no clear D. CDR3 size: 14 residues. Germline CDR1 is SGHTS and CDR2 is YDEGEE. The V end lost 2 bases, the J end lost 5 bases, and 13 bases lay between the germline ends.

The J gene is TRBJ1-6, the V gene TRBV5-4, with D unresolved. The CDR3 consists of 14 residues. V lost 0 bases and J lost 10, with 11 bases in between. In germline, CDR1 is SGHNT, CDR2 YYREEE (reference sequence). The CDR3, as DNA: TGTGCCAGCAGCTTGGCCGAAGGTAGATCACCCCTCCACTTT. It is translated as CASSLAEGRSPLHF.

V gene TRBV7-2 combines with J gene TRBJ1-2; the D is unclear. The germline V and J ends were trimmed by 1 base and 4 bases, with 13 bases remaining between them. The length of the CDR3 is 15 residues. CDR1 is SGHTA, CDR2 FQGNSA, per germline. In DNA form, the CDR3 reads TGTGCCAGCAGCTTAGGGTCAGGATCTACCTATGGCTACACCTTC. Its translation is CASSLGSGSTYGYTF.

This rearrangement joins TRBV4-3 to TRBJ1-2; no firm D call. This CDR3 has 18 amino acids. Germline-derived CDR1 and CDR2 are LGHNA and YSLEER. With 0 bases removed from V and 3 bases from J, the gap between germline ends came to 20 bases. CDR3: CASSQDRSEGRWDYGYTF. For the CDR3, the DNA is TGCGCCAGCAGCCAAGATAGAAGTGAGGGCAGGTGGGACTATGGCTACACCTTC.

CDR3 in amino acids: CASSEPGEGQPQHF. In DNA form, the CDR3 reads TGTGCCAGCAGTGAACCAGGGGAGGGTCAGCCCCAGCATTTT. V and J are TRBV6-1 and TRBJ1-5; perhaps TRBD1 as D (6 bases). The CDR3 length is 14 residues. The germline CDR1 and CDR2 sequences are MNHNS and SASEGT. V was shortened by 2 bases and J by 6 bases, with 11 bases between the two germline ends.

The rearrangement uses TRBV7-8 and TRBJ1-3; D remains ambiguous. Germline CDR1 and CDR2: SGHVS and FQNEAQ. The CDR3 totals 15 residues. V lost 1 base, J lost 4 bases, and 11 bases lay in between. CDR3 sequence reads: CASSLGTLGGNTIYF. DNA of the CDR3: TGTGCCAGCAGCTTAGGCACTCTCGGAGGAAACACCATATATTTT.

The V call is TRBV25-1, the J call TRBJ2-1, with 7 bases matching TRBD1. Trimming at V came to 7 bases and at J to 6 bases, leaving 9 bases not matched to a gene. This CDR3 contains 14 residues. Germline V CDR1 and CDR2: MGHDK, SYGVNS. The CDR3, as DNA: TGTGCCAGCAAGGGGCAGGGGGTGGGCAATGAGCAGTTCTTC. It codes for CASKGQGVGNEQFF.

The chain links TRBV3-1 (or the pseudogene TRBV3-2) to TRBJ2-7, with 7 bases identical to TRBD1. J was trimmed by 2 bases and V by 4 bases; bases with no gene match: 5. There are 14 residues in the CDR3. The V gene's germline CDR1 is LGHDT and CDR2 YNNKEL (reference sequence). The CDR3, as DNA: TGTGCCAGCAGCCCCGACAGGGACCCCTACGAGCAGTACTTC. Residues: CASSPDRDPYEQYF.

The CDR3 nucleotides read TGTGCCAGCAGCTCGACAGGGGACCATGGCTACACCTTC. Translating gives CASSSTGDHGYTF. J is TRBJ1-2 and V is TRBV7-8; 8 positions match TRBD1. The CDR3 contains 13 residues. The germline V gene encodes CDR1 SGHVS and CDR2 FQNEAQ. V was clipped by 4 bases and J by 6 bases; unmatched bases: 4. Complete variable domain (other parts from reference TRBV7-8 and TRBJ1-2): GAGVSQSPRYKVAKRGQDVALRCDPISGHVSLFWYQQALGQGPEFLTYFQNEAQLDKSGLPSDRFFAERPEGSVSTLKIQRTQQEDSAVYLCASSSTGDHGYTFGSGTRLTVV.

In its sample, this clone was seen once. The chain has TRBV7-2 and TRBJ2-7; no reliable D call. The CDR3 spans 13 residues. The germline V and J ends were trimmed by 3 bases and 4 bases, with 10 bases remaining between them. Germline assignment: CDR1 SGHTA and CDR2 FQGNSA. CDR3 in amino acids: CASSFGLGYEQYF. The DNA for the CDR3 is TGTGCCAGCAGCTTCGGTTTGGGATACGAGCAGTACTTC.

The chain employs TRBV24-1 and TRBJ2-7; D might be TRBD2 (5 bases). Per germline, CDR1 KGHDR and CDR2 SFDVKD. The CDR3 covers 15 residues. V lost 3 bases and J lost 4, with 15 bases in between. The CDR3 DNA reads TGTGCCACCAGTGATGGGCTGAGGGAAACATACGAGCAGTACTTC. Translation gives CATSDGLRETYEQYF.

This chain uses TRBV2 with TRBJ1-3; no firm D call. Germline values: CDR1 SNHLY, CDR2 FYNNEI. The ends were cut back, 7 bases at V and 1 base at J, with 11 bases in the middle. The CDR3 totals 14 residues. The DNA of the CDR3 is TGTGCCAGCAACCCAGCTAGTTCTGGAAACACCATATATTTT. It specifies CASNPASSGNTIYF.